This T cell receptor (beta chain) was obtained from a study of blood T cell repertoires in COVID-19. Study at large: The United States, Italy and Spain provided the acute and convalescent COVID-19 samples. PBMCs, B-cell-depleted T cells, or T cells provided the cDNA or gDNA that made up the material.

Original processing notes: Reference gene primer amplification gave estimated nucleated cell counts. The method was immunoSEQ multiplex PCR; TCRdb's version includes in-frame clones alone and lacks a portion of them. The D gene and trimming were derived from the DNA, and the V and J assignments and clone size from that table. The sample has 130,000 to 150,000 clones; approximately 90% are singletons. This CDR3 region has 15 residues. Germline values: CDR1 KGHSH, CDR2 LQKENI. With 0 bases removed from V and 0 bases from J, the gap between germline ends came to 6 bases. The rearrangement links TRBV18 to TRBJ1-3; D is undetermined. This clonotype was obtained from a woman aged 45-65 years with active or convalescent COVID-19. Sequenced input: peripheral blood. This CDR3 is CASSPPANSGNTIYF. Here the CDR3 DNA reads TGTGCCAGCTCACCACCCGCGAACTCTGGAAACACCATATATTTT.